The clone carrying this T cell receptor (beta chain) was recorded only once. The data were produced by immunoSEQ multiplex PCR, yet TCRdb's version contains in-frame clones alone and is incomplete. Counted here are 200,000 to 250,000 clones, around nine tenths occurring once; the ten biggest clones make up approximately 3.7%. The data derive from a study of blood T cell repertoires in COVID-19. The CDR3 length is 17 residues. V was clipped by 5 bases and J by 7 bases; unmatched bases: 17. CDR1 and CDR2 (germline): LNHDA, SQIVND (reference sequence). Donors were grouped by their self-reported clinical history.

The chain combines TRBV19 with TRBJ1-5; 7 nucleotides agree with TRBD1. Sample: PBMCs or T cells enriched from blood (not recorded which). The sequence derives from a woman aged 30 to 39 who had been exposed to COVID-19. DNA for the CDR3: TGTGCCAGTAGTTCAGGACCTAGGGGGCAATACTCCCAGCCCCAGCATTTT. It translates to CASSSGPRGQYSQPQHF.